These 27 T cell receptor beta chains share one sample of origin, sequenced in a study of shared T cell receptors in the human thymus. The table came from immunoSEQ multiplex PCR; TCRdb's copy has only in-frame clones and leaves some out. The sample lists 650,000 to 950,000 clones; roughly 88% were seen once. This sample was shared with a second study, whose subject was human thymus T cells.

Sequenced input: thymocytes. All receptors come from a girl less than two years old with a congenital heart defect.

This clone came up once. This chain uses TRBV29-1 with TRBJ1-2; the D gene is possibly TRBD1 (6 bases). Trimming cost V 0 bases and J 7 bases, with 27 bases left between them. Germline lookup yields CDR1 SQVTM and CDR2 ANQGSEA. The CDR3 totals 18 residues. The chain's CDR3 is CSVEEPLGVGGRVVGYTF. CDR3 coding DNA: TGCAGCGTTGAAGAACCACTGGGGGTTGGGGGCAGGGTCGTTGGCTACACCTTC. The full variable domain, rest sourced from reference TRBV29-1 and TRBJ1-2, is SAVISQKPSRDICQRGTSLTIQCQVDSQVTMMFWYRQQPGQSLTLIATANQGSEATYESGFVIDKFPISRPNLTFSTLTVSNMSPEDSSIYLCSVEEPLGVGGRVVGYTFGSGTRLTVV.

The rearrangement links TRBV9 to TRBJ2-7, with a possible D match to TRBD2 (6 bases). V lost 5 bases and J lost 3, with 12 bases in between. The CDR3 covers 13 residues. Germline loops: CDR1 SGDLS, CDR2 YYNGEE. CDR3 sequence (DNA): TGTGCCAGCAGTCTTTGGGGAGGCTACGAGCAGTACTTC. It is translated as CASSLWGGYEQYF.

Here the CDR3 reads CSVDQTGGTDTQYF. The CDR3 nucleotides are TGCAGCGTTGACCAGACGGGGGGTACAGATACGCAGTATTTT. The chain couples TRBV29-1 to TRBJ2-3; 7 positions match TRBD2. J was trimmed by 3 bases and V by 3 bases; bases with no gene match: 6. CDR1 SQVTM and CDR2 ANQGSEA come from the germline V gene. The CDR3 spans 14 residues.

The chain recombines TRBV15 with TRBJ1-2, with TRBD1 matching 8 bases. The germline V gene encodes CDR1 LNHNV and CDR2 YYDKDF (reference sequence). Germline trimming cut 2 bases from V and 3 bases from J; bases unmatched to any gene: 2. CDR3 length: 14 amino acids. Here the CDR3 DNA reads TGTGCCACCAGCAGAAAACAGGGGGACTATGGCTACACCTTC. It translates to CATSRKQGDYGYTF.

This clone occurred once. The chain recombines TRBV27 with TRBJ2-1; D ambiguous. Germline V CDR1 and CDR2: MNHEY, SMNVEV (reference sequence). The V and J ends lost 4 bases and 4 bases respectively, with 17 bases between them. The CDR3 contains 16 residues. The CDR3 reads CASSSPRPHPYNEQFF. The CDR3 nucleotides read TGTGCCAGCAGTTCCCCTAGGCCCCACCCTTACAATGAGCAGTTCTTC.

The chain joins TRBV10-3 to TRBJ2-5, with TRBD2 matching 9 bases. The V and J ends lost 4 bases and 0 bases, in that order; junction bases with no gene match: 6. The CDR3 length is 16 residues. CDR1 and CDR2 (germline): ENHRY, SYGVKD. Here the CDR3 reads CAISGSSGVNQETQYF. DNA for the CDR3: TGTGCCATCAGTGGATCTAGCGGGGTAAACCAAGAGACCCAGTACTTC.

The chain joins TRBV7-8 to TRBJ2-5; a weak D match, TRBD1 (5 bases). CDR3 length: 17 residues. Germline CDR1 SGHVS, CDR2 FQNEAQ. Between the trimmed V and J ends, which lost 0 bases and 4 bases, there was a span of 18 bases. The CDR3 coding sequence is TGTGCCAGCAGCTTAGCGCAGTTTTCTATCACAGGAGAGACCCAGTACTTC. Translating gives CASSLAQFSITGETQYF.

The gene calls are TRBV30 and TRBJ2-7, with TRBD2 matching 10 bases. V lost 2 bases to trimming and J lost 3 bases; unmatched junction nucleotides: 7. The CDR3 runs 15 residues. Germline loops: CDR1 GTSNPN, CDR2 SVGIG (reference sequence). This CDR3 reads CAWSSTPSGGYEQYF. The CDR3 DNA reads TGTGCCTGGAGTTCTACACCTAGCGGGGGCTACGAGCAGTACTTC.

V and J are TRBV29-1 and TRBJ1-2; 7 bases match TRBD1. V shed 5 bases, J shed 2 bases, and the junction held 8 bases outside the gene matches. The CDR3 runs to 14 residues. Germline CDR1 SQVTM, CDR2 ANQGSEA. The CDR3 DNA sequence: TGCAGCGTTCCGATATACAGGGGAAACTATGGCTACACCTTC. It specifies CSVPIYRGNYGYTF.

This chain links TRBV10-2 with TRBJ1-1; no clear D. Per germline, CDR1 WSHSY and CDR2 SAAADI. This CDR3 is built from 13 residues. The ends were cut back, 3 bases at V and 1 base at J, with 6 bases in the middle. Here the CDR3 DNA reads TGCGCCAGCAGTGAAAGCCCGAACACTGAAGCTTTCTTT. Translating gives CASSESPNTEAFF.

The chain couples TRBV6-6 to TRBJ2-1; D ambiguous. Germline V gives CDR1 MNHNY, CDR2 SVGAGI (reference sequence). V dropped 0 bases and J dropped 4 bases, with 13 bases sitting between them. The CDR3 has 16 amino acids. This CDR3 reads CASSYSTVPTYNEQFF. The CDR3 DNA follows: TGTGCCAGCAGTTACTCAACGGTACCCACTTACAATGAGCAGTTCTTC.

In regard to this clone: A junction boundary mismatches the germline segment, possibly from a read error. The rearrangement joins TRBV5-1 to TRBJ2-5; D may be TRBD2 (6 bases). The germline CDR1 and CDR2 sequences are SGHRS and YFSETQ. The CDR3 consists of 18 residues. For the CDR3, the DNA is TGCGCCAGCAGCTTCCGGCGGGGACGTCCCATATCCCAAGAGACCAAGTACTTC. Amino acid sequence: CASSFRRGRPISQETKYF.

The chain uses TRBV7-2 and TRBJ1-5, with 10 bases lining up with TRBD1. V dropped 5 bases and J dropped 7; count of bases not matched to a gene: 8. The germline V gene encodes CDR1 SGHTA and CDR2 FQGNSA. The CDR3 is 15 residues long. This CDR3 is CASSPDRGQLQPQHF. CDR3 nucleotides: TGTGCCAGCAGCCCCGACAGGGGGCAATTGCAGCCCCAGCATTTT. Looking up the rest from reference TRBV7-2 and TRBJ1-5 gives the full variable domain: GAGVSQSPSNKVTEKGKDVELRCDPISGHTALYWYRQSLGQGLEFLIYFQGNSAPDKSGLPSDRFSAERTGGSVSTLTIQRTQQEDSAVYLCASSPDRGQLQPQHFGDGTRLSIL.

This chain uses TRBV15 with TRBJ2-1, with 11 bases lining up with TRBD2. CDR1 LNHNV and CDR2 YYDKDF come from the germline V gene (reference sequence). The CDR3 totals 16 residues. Unmatched junction bases numbered 2, after V lost 0 bases and J lost 4 bases. This CDR3 is CATSRDWTSGYNEQFF. In nucleotides, the CDR3 is TGTGCCACCAGCAGAGATTGGACTAGCGGGTACAATGAGCAGTTCTTC.

The chain employs TRBV10-3 and TRBJ1-2, with D possibly TRBD1 on 6 matching bases. The CDR3 runs to 12 residues. CDR1 and CDR2 (germline): ENHRY, SYGVKD. V was shortened by 10 bases and J by 3 bases, with 12 bases between the two germline ends. CDR3: CATGGQHYGYTF. In DNA form, the CDR3 reads TGTGCCACCGGCGGACAGCACTATGGCTACACCTTC.

The rearrangement uses TRBV27 and TRBJ1-6; no clear D gene. CDR3 length: 13 residues. The V gene lost 4 bases and the J gene lost 6 bases, with 7 bases spanning the gap. CDR1 MNHEY and CDR2 SMNVEV come from the germline V gene (reference sequence). CDR3 DNA: TGTGCCAGCAGTTATCTTCTTAATTCACCCCTCCACTTT. Amino acid sequence: CASSYLLNSPLHF.

The chain carries TRBV15 and TRBJ2-1, with TRBD2 as a possible D gene (5 bases). The germline V gene has CDR1 LNHNV and CDR2 YYDKDF (reference sequence). Trimming cost V 1 base and J 8 bases, with 15 bases left between them. This CDR3 is built from 15 residues. In DNA form, the CDR3 reads TGTGCCACCAGCAGAGCCGGGATTGTGGTTGATGAGCAGTTCTTC. Its protein is CATSRAGIVVDEQFF.

The chain employs TRBV7-8 and TRBJ1-2; 8 bases map to TRBD1. The germline gives CDR1 SGHVS, CDR2 FQNEAQ. The CDR3 spans 16 residues. J was trimmed by 4 bases and V by 0 bases; bases with no gene match: 7. CDR3 DNA sequence: TGTGCCAGCAGCTTAGCGGGGCAGGGGGCGATCTATGGCTACACCTTC. Its translation: CASSLAGQGAIYGYTF.

This chain uses TRBV28 with TRBJ2-1; D gene ambiguous. Germline CDR1 is MDHEN and CDR2 is SYDVKM. The CDR3 covers 11 residues. Deletions cut 3 bases from V and 6 bases from J, with 3 bases between. CDR3 DNA: TGTGCCAGCAGTTTTATCAATGAGCAGTTCTTC. Its translation is CASSFINEQFF.

The V gene is TRBV18, the J gene TRBJ1-3, with TRBD1 matching 7 bases. The CDR3 spans 17 residues. In germline, CDR1 is KGHSH, CDR2 LQKENI. The junction had 11 bases not matched to a gene; V was cut back by 6 bases and J by 0 bases. The CDR3 loop is CASSSNTGEVSGNTIYF. Written as DNA, the CDR3 is TGTGCCAGCTCGTCGAACACAGGGGAGGTCTCTGGAAACACCATATATTTT.

This clone was recorded only once. The CDR3 bases are TGTGCCAGCAGCGCCAGGGGGCGCGGCTATGGCTACACCTTC. This encodes CASSARGRGYGYTF. This chain joins TRBV9 and TRBJ1-2; 8 bases match TRBD1. CDR1 and CDR2 (germline): SGDLS, YYNGEE. After removal of 3 bases from V and 4 bases from J, the junction contained 5 bases not matched to a gene. The CDR3 is 14 residues long.

The chain carries TRBV4-1 and TRBJ1-5; 7 bases match TRBD1. Germline V gene sequence: CDR1 MGHRA, CDR2 YSYEKL. CDR3 length equals 16 residues. V shed 4 bases and J 2 bases; nucleotides not matched to a gene: 8. The CDR3 DNA reads TGCGCCAGCAGCCGCCACAGGGGAAAGGGCAATCAGCCCCAGCATTTT. It codes for CASSRHRGKGNQPQHF.

The genes are TRBV10-2 and TRBJ1-2; D is possibly TRBD1 (5 bases). This CDR3 comprises 16 residues. Trimming left V 0 bases short and J 4 bases short, with 15 bases between. Germline values: CDR1 WSHSY, CDR2 SAAADI. CDR3 DNA sequence: TGCGCCAGCAGTGAGTCTTCGACAGAGCTTGGCTATGGCTACACCTTC. Protein: CASSESSTELGYGYTF.

The chain is built from TRBV7-2 and TRBJ1-6; tentatively, D is TRBD1 (6 bases). V shed 1 base and J shed 6 bases, with 13 bases lying between them. The V gene's germline CDR1 is SGHTA and CDR2 FQGNSA. This CDR3 is built from 16 residues. CDR3 in amino acids: CASSLENEGGNSPLHF. Here the CDR3 DNA reads TGTGCCAGCAGCTTAGAAAATGAAGGGGGTAATTCACCCCTCCACTTT.

The V and J genes are TRBV11-2 and TRBJ1-2; 7 bases line up with TRBD1. Germline V gene data show CDR1 as SGHAT and CDR2 as FQNNGV. With 4 bases clipped from V and 4 bases from J, the junction kept 9 bases outside the gene matches. This CDR3 has 15 residues. CDR3 amino acids: CASSSWTGYGYGYTF. The CDR3 DNA reads as TGTGCCAGCAGCTCCTGGACAGGATACGGCTATGGCTACACCTTC.

This rearrangement joins TRBV6-1 to TRBJ2-7, with D perhaps matching TRBD2 (5 bases). Trimming left V 8 bases short and J 6 bases short, with 14 bases between. The CDR3 is made up of 12 amino acids. Germline V gene data show CDR1 as MNHNS and CDR2 as SASEGT. CDR3 nucleotides: TGTGCCAGCGGCCCCCTAGCACTCGAGCAGTACTTC. It translates to CASGPLALEQYF.

The rearrangement joins TRBV2 to TRBJ1-5; D remains ambiguous. The V gene's germline CDR1 is SNHLY and CDR2 FYNNEI. The CDR3 has 17 residues. V was shortened by 5 bases and J by 7 bases, with 24 bases between the two germline ends. CDR3 sequence reads: CASSPSRLGRRGQPQHF. The CDR3 DNA sequence: TGTGCCAGCAGTCCGAGCCGCCTAGGCAGGCGGGGACAGCCCCAGCATTTT. The full variable domain, its missing parts supplied by reference TRBV2 and TRBJ1-5, is EPEVTQTPSHQVTQMGQEVILRCVPISNHLYFYWYRQILGQKVEFLVSFYNNEISEKSEIFDDQFSVERPDGSNFTLKIRSTKLEDSAMYFCASSPSRLGRRGQPQHFGDGTRLSIL.